This TCR beta chain was sequenced during a study of Ad26.COV2.S vaccination and SARS-CoV-2 variants. Across the whole study: Trial arm assignment for the donor was COV1001 Ad26.COV2.S.

In the case of this clone: Its antigen is still unknown.

Overall study findings and caveats: Spike-specific TCR breadth ran higher among vaccine recipients than placebo recipients. Spike-specific responses of CD8+ and CD4+ T cells were reported to display substantial breadth after vaccination.

Sample treatment: 15 to 20 received Ad26.COV2.S at low or high dose, single or two shots; 5 received placebo; per-sample allocation not given. Samples came from day 63 after the first vaccine or placebo injection. Profiled with immunoSEQ multiplex PCR; TCRdb holds only in-frame clones, not every one. In the table there are 380,000 or so clones, under 90% of which are singletons. Sequencing used peripheral blood, obtained in a trial of Ad26.COV2.S vaccine versus placebo. The sequence came from a person between 18 and 65 years old who received the Ad26.COV2.S COVID-19 vaccine or a placebo.

The CDR3 DNA follows: TGTGCCTCCTCCGGCGGACAGGGGGCTAGAGATACGCAGTATTTT. It is translated as CASSGGQGARDTQYF. The chain links TRBV19 to TRBJ2-3; 11 bases agree with TRBD1. The CDR3 spans 15 residues. The V segment lost 11 bases and the J segment 5 bases; nucleotides outside the gene matches: 12. Looked up from germline, CDR1 is LNHDA and CDR2 is SQIVND (reference sequence).